The 10 T cell receptor beta chains below were found in one sample sequenced in a study of T-cell reconstitution after alpha-beta-depleted transplantation in children. This sample's TCRbeta library carried unique molecular identifier barcodes. Using its own MiXCR run on the PCR reads, TCRdb lists one record per CDR3 protein. The repertoire holds hundreds of thousands of distinct CDR3 sequences, about 10% seen once, with less than 4.5% in the top ten. Sequencing used PBMCs from the stem cell graft donor, obtained from the stem cell graft. These receptors all come from a human donor who donated a stem cell graft to a child with acute myeloid leukemia.

The chain joins TRBV29-1 to TRBJ2-3; D is unclear. Trimming stripped 6 bases from V and 6 bases from J, with 13 bases between. This CDR3 is 12 amino acids long. The germline V gene has CDR1 SQVTM and CDR2 ANQGSEA. The CDR3 sequence is CSVGSPVDTQYF. DNA for the CDR3: TGCAGCGTCGGTTCTCCCGTGGATACGCAGTATTTT.

The chain has TRBV5-1 and TRBJ2-3, with 8 bases that match TRBD1. The CDR3 sequence is 14 residues long. V shed 6 bases, J shed 1 base, and the junction held 4 bases outside the gene matches. From germline, CDR1 is SGHRS and CDR2 YFSETQ. The CDR3 DNA sequence: TGCGCCAGCACCCCGGGACAGGGCACAGATACGCAGTATTTT. Translated, it gives CASTPGQGTDTQYF.

This clonotype was counted between two and nine times. The rearrangement links TRBV2 to TRBJ1-1, with D hard to call. CDR1 SNHLY and CDR2 FYNNEI come from the germline V gene. Trimming shortened V by 8 bases and J by 1 base, and 8 bases separated the two germline ends. The CDR3 is 12 residues long. CDR3: CASCRENTEAFF. Written as DNA, the CDR3 is TGTGCCAGCTGTCGGGAGAACACTGAAGCTTTCTTT.

This chain links TRBV5-1 with TRBJ1-1, with a weak D call TRBD1 (6 bases). CDR1 is SGHRS and CDR2 is YFSETQ in the germline V gene. CDR3 length equals 15 residues. V was cut by 4 bases and J by 1 base, with 14 bases left in between. Here the CDR3 reads CASSPQGRGNTEAFF. DNA of the CDR3: TGCGCCAGCAGCCCCCAGGGGAGGGGGAACACTGAAGCTTTCTTT. Looking up the rest from reference TRBV5-1 and TRBJ1-1 gives the full variable domain: KAGVTQTPRYLIKTRGQQVTLSCSPISGHRSVSWYQQTPGQGLQFLFEYFSETQRNKGNFPGRFSGRQFSNSRSEMNVSTLELGDSALYLCASSPQGRGNTEAFFGQGTRLTVV.

The J gene is TRBJ2-1, the V gene TRBV7-6, with D perhaps matching TRBD1 or TRBD2 (5 bases each). V was shortened by 7 bases and J by 0 bases, with 19 bases between the two germline ends. Germline loops: CDR1 SGHVS, CDR2 FNYEAQ. This CDR3 has 17 amino acids. CDR3 DNA: TGTGCCAGCACCCAGAGAGGGGCACCGAGCTCCTACAATGAGCAGTTCTTC. Translated: CASTQRGAPSSYNEQFF. Variable domain in full (rest from reference TRBV7-6 and TRBJ2-1): GAGVSQSPRYKVTKRGQDVALRCDPISGHVSLYWYRQALGQGPEFLTYFNYEAQQDKSGLPNDRFSAERPEGSISTLTIQRTEQRDSAMYRCASTQRGAPSSYNEQFFGPGTRLTVL.

Many counts were recorded for this clonotype. J is TRBJ1-5 and V is TRBV20-1; maybe TRBD1 (5 bases). Germline V gives CDR1 DFQATT, CDR2 SNEGSKA (reference sequence). This CDR3 contains 17 residues. Trimming pared 3 bases from V and 6 bases from J, leaving 24 bases between. In DNA, the CDR3 is TGCAGTGCTAGTGAAGGGGCAGGCTTAATGGTGGGTCAGCCCCAGCATTTT. Protein: CSASEGAGLMVGQPQHF.

The V gene is TRBV12-3 or TRBV12-4, the J gene TRBJ1-5; D perhaps matches TRBD1 (6 bases). V was clipped by 8 bases and J by 5 bases, with 19 bases between them. This CDR3 is built from 15 residues. Here the CDR3 DNA reads TGTGCCAGCGGCCAACCGCAGGGGACGGATCAGCCCCAGCATTTT. Amino acids: CASGQPQGTDQPQHF.

This clonotype was recorded at least ten times. The rearrangement links TRBV18 to TRBJ2-3, with unresolved D. This CDR3 comprises 15 residues. CDR1 and CDR2 (germline): KGHSH, LQKENI. Trimming pared 1 base from V and 0 bases from J, leaving 8 bases between. CDR3: CASSPLLGSTDTQYF. CDR3 bases: TGTGCCAGCTCACCACTCTTGGGCAGCACAGATACGCAGTATTTT.

This clonotype occurred a few times. The chain joins TRBV5-8 to TRBJ2-5; D not resolved. The V end lost 1 base, the J end lost 1 base, and 8 bases lay between the germline ends. The CDR3 loop spans 14 amino acids. Germline CDR1 SGHTS, CDR2 YDEGEE. CDR3: CASSLRSGQETQYF. Written as DNA, the CDR3 is TGTGCCAGCAGCTTGAGGTCAGGCCAAGAGACCCAGTACTTC. The complete variable domain, with remaining parts taken from reference TRBV5-8 and TRBJ2-5, reads EAGVTQSPTHLIKTRGQQATLRCSPISGHTSVYWYQQALGLGLQFLLWYDEGEERNRGNFPPRFSGRQFPNYSSELNVNALELEDSALYLCASSLRSGQETQYFGPGTRLLVL.

The chain recombines TRBV11-2 with TRBJ1-3, with D uncertain. Trimming took off 5 bases at V and 0 bases at J, with 20 bases between the two ends. CDR3 size: 18 residues. CDR1 and CDR2 (germline): SGHAT, FQNNGV. CDR3 sequence reads: CASSLRMGLLSSGNTIYF. CDR3 coding DNA: TGTGCCAGCAGCCTGAGGATGGGTCTACTTTCCTCTGGAAACACCATATATTTT.